This section outlines one T cell receptor (beta chain) sequence together with its context. This CDR3 contains 16 residues. Germline assignment: CDR1 SGHTA and CDR2 FQGTGA. Trimming took 1 base from V and 6 from J; bases not matched to a gene: 4. This entry comes from a study of blood T cell repertoires in COVID-19. Recovered participants had two consecutive negative NP/OP PCR tests, healthcare professional clearance, or symptom resolution. TCRdb's copy holds only in-frame clones and misses some; the assay was immunoSEQ multiplex PCR. This table has about 150,000 clones, roughly 80% appearing once. The sequenced sample consisted of PBMCs or T cells enriched from blood (not recorded which). The TCR originated in a man aged 45-65 years who had recovered from COVID-19. The chain recombines TRBV7-3 with TRBJ2-3, with 13 bases that match TRBD2. CDR3 sequence: CASSLRLAGGLDTQYF. The CDR3 DNA is TGTGCCAGCAGCTTAAGACTAGCGGGGGGATTGGATACGCAGTATTTT. Supplemented by reference TRBV7-3 and TRBJ2-3, the full variable domain reads GAGVSQTPSNKVTEKGKYVELRCDPISGHTALYWYRQSLGQGPEFLIYFQGTGAADDSGLPNDRFFAVRPEGSVSTLKIQRTERGDSAVYLCASSLRLAGGLDTQYFGPGTRLTVL.